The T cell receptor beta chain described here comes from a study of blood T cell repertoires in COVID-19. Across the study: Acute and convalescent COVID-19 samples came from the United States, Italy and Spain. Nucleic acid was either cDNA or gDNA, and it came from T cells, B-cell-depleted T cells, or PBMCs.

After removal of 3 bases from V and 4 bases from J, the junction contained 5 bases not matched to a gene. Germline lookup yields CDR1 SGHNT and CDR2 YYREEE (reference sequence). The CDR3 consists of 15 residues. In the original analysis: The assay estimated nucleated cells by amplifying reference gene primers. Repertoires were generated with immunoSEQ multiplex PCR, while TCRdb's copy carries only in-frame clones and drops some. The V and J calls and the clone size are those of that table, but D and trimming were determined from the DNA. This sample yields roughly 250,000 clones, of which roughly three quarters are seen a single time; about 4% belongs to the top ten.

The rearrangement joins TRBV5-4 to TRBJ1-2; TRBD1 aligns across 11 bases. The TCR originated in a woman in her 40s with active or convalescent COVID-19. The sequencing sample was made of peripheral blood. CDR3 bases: TGTGCCAGCAGCTCTGGACAGGGGGCTACCTATGGCTACACCTTC. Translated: CASSSGQGATYGYTF.